The 15 T cell receptor beta chains below were found in one sample sequenced in a study of blood T cell repertoires in COVID-19. Method: immunoSEQ multiplex PCR; TCRdb's copy keeps in-frame clones and lacks some. The sample lists roughly 100,000 clones; around 74% were seen once. Material for sequencing was peripheral blood. The receptors stem from a woman in her 70s with acute or convalescent COVID-19.

The chain links TRBV27 to TRBJ2-6; D is possibly TRBD2 (5 bases). Germline V gives CDR1 MNHEY, CDR2 SMNVEV (reference sequence). Between the trimmed V and J ends, which lost 4 bases and 4 bases, there was a span of 11 bases. The CDR3 contains 15 residues. The CDR3 spells CASSSRGSGANVLTF. The CDR3 coding sequence is TGTGCCAGCAGTTCCCGAGGGTCAGGGGCCAACGTCCTGACTTTC. Combining the CDR3 with reference TRBV27 and TRBJ2-6 gives the whole variable domain EAQVTQNPRYLITVTGKKLTVTCSQNMNHEYMSWYRQDPGLGLRQIYYSMNVEVTDKGDVPEGYKVSRKEKRNFPLILESPSPNQTSLYFCASSSRGSGANVLTFGAGSRLTVL.

The chain combines TRBV7-2 with TRBJ2-5; TRBD1 matches 8 bases. Looked up from germline, CDR1 is SGHTA and CDR2 is FQGNSA. The junction had 5 bases not matched to a gene; V was cut back by 3 bases and J by 5 bases. The CDR3 length is 14 residues. The CDR3 nucleotides are TGTGCCAGCAGCTTCAACAGGGGGGTGGAGACCCAGTACTTC. It yields the protein CASSFNRGVETQYF.

This chain uses TRBV12-5 with TRBJ1-1, with 10 positions matching TRBD1. Germline V gene sequence: CDR1 LGHNT, CDR2 FRNRAP. The CDR3 loop spans 18 amino acids. V shed 2 bases and J 4 bases; nucleotides not matched to a gene: 13. The CDR3 DNA reads TGTGCTAGTGGTTTGTCGCCGGGACAGGGGTTACAGGGCACTGAAGCTTTCTTT. This gives the protein CASGLSPGQGLQGTEAFF. Looking up the rest from reference TRBV12-5 and TRBJ1-1 gives the full variable domain: DARVTQTPRHKVTEMGQEVTMRCQPILGHNTVFWYRQTMMQGLELLAYFRNRAPLDDSGMPKDRFSAEMPDATLATLKIQPSEPRDSAVYFCASGLSPGQGLQGTEAFFGQGTRLTVV.

The CDR3 DNA reads TGTGCCAGCAGCCCCGAGCCGGGGACTAGCGGCCGGAGGGATACGCAGTATTTT. As protein: CASSPEPGTSGRRDTQYF. The chain joins TRBV5-4 to TRBJ2-3, with 11 nucleotides matching TRBD2. The CDR3 loop spans 18 amino acids. J lost 6 bases, V lost 4 bases, and 16 bases had no gene match. Germline CDR1 reads SGHNT; CDR2 reads YYREEE (reference sequence).

V is TRBV28 and J is TRBJ1-2; 7 nucleotides match TRBD1. Germline loops: CDR1 MDHEN, CDR2 SYDVKM. The CDR3 extends over 15 amino acids. The J segment lost 8 bases and the V segment lost 3 bases, leaving 12 bases of the junction unmatched. As DNA, the CDR3 is TGTGCCAGCAGTTTTCAACGCGCAGGGGGTAAAGGCTACACCTTC. Residues: CASSFQRAGGKGYTF.

This rearrangement joins TRBV19 to TRBJ2-3; D ambiguous. The germline V gene has CDR1 LNHDA and CDR2 SQIVND (reference sequence). The CDR3 contains 13 residues. Trimming took 5 bases from V and 4 from J, leaving 10 bases between them. DNA of the CDR3: TGTGCCAGTAGTTTCGGCAGCGCAGATACGCAGTATTTT. This codes for CASSFGSADTQYF.

The rearrangement links TRBV7-2 to TRBJ2-5; the match to TRBD2 covers 9 bases. The V gene's germline CDR1 is SGHTA and CDR2 FQGNSA. The CDR3 sequence is 15 residues long. The junction had 2 bases not matched to a gene; V was cut back by 1 base and J by 2 bases. CDR3 residues: CASSLGLAVQETQYF. The CDR3 nucleotides are TGTGCCAGCAGCTTAGGACTAGCGGTACAAGAGACCCAGTACTTC.

This chain uses TRBV7-2 with TRBJ1-5; 7 nucleotides align to TRBD1. V shed 5 bases and J 7 bases; nucleotides not matched to a gene: 17. The CDR3 has 17 residues. Germline V CDR1 and CDR2: SGHTA, FQGNSA. CDR3 nucleotides: TGTGCCAGCAGCCCCCGGGCGGGACAGACCGGTCAGCAGCCCCAGCATTTT. It yields the protein CASSPRAGQTGQQPQHF.

The chain uses TRBV3-1 (or the pseudogene TRBV3-2) and TRBJ1-2; D gene uncertain. CDR1 LGHDT and CDR2 YNNKEL come from the germline V gene (reference sequence). This CDR3 has 15 amino acids. V was cut by 0 bases and J by 2 bases, with 10 bases left in between. The CDR3 sequence is CASSQDSAANYGYTF. CDR3 bases: TGTGCCAGCAGCCAAGATTCCGCAGCGAACTATGGCTACACCTTC.

The chain has TRBV4-1 and TRBJ2-7; TRBD1 agrees at 7 bases. The length of the CDR3 is 14 residues. Trimming cost V 1 base and J 2 bases; bases outside gene matches: 2. CDR1 is MGHRA and CDR2 is YSYEKL in the germline V gene. CDR3 sequence: CASSQGDRAYEQYF. The CDR3 coding sequence is TGCGCCAGCAGCCAAGGAGACAGGGCCTACGAGCAGTACTTC.

The gene calls are TRBV27 and TRBJ1-3; D unclear. Germline V gene sequence: CDR1 MNHEY, CDR2 SMNVEV (reference sequence). This CDR3 contains 12 residues. V was trimmed by 4 bases and J by 9 bases, leaving 10 bases between them. This CDR3 is CASSSLRGTIYF. CDR3 nucleotides: TGTGCCAGCAGTTCCCTCCGGGGCACCATATATTTT.

V and J are TRBV2 and TRBJ2-2; 13 positions agree with TRBD2. The ends lost 3 bases at V and 1 base at J; junction bases unmatched: 5. The CDR3 has 18 amino acids. CDR1 and CDR2 (germline): SNHLY, FYNNEI. In nucleotides, the CDR3 is TGTGCCAGCAGTGACAGACTAGCGGGGGGTGGGAACACCGGGGAGCTGTTTTTT. Its protein product is CASSDRLAGGGNTGELFF. The entire variable domain, with the rest obtained from reference TRBV2 and TRBJ2-2, is as follows: EPEVTQTPSHQVTQMGQEVILRCVPISNHLYFYWYRQILGQKVEFLVSFYNNEISEKSEIFDDQFSVERPDGSNFTLKIRSTKLEDSAMYFCASSDRLAGGGNTGELFFGEGSRLTVL.

The chain employs TRBV5-1 and TRBJ2-1; 11 positions agree with TRBD1. The CDR3 extends over 14 amino acids. The germline gives CDR1 SGHRS, CDR2 YFSETQ. Trimming at V came to 6 bases and at J to 7 bases, leaving 6 bases not matched to a gene. In DNA, the CDR3 is TGCGCCAGCACCGGACAGGGGGCGCCGAATGAGCAGTTCTTC. This gives the protein CASTGQGAPNEQFF.

The chain carries TRBV4-2 and TRBJ2-7; 8 nucleotides line up with TRBD1. The CDR3 length is 15 residues. Germline-derived CDR1 and CDR2 are LGHNA and YNFKEQ. J lost 3 bases, V lost 0 bases, and 4 bases had no gene match. CDR3 in DNA: TGTGCCAGCAGCCAAGATTACAGGGGGTACTACGAGCAGTACTTC. Translated: CASSQDYRGYYEQYF.

The CDR3 sequence: CASSLSAGNQPQHF. The CDR3 coding sequence is TGTGCCAGCAGCTTAAGCGCGGGTAATCAGCCCCAGCATTTT. J is TRBJ1-5 and V is TRBV11-2; the D is unclear. The CDR3 extends over 14 amino acids. Germline V lookup: CDR1 SGHAT, CDR2 FQNNGV. Between the trimmed V and J ends, which lost 2 bases and 4 bases, there was a span of 9 bases.